A selection of T cell receptor beta chains follows, all from one sample in a study of cytomegalovirus exposure and HLA in healthy donors. Sequenced by immunoSEQ multiplex PCR; TCRdb stores in-frame clones only, minus some. The sample has 180,000 or so clones, 60% to 80% seen once. The sample taken for sequencing was PBMCs. Receptors originate from a female donor in good health and CMV-seronegative. Each CDR3 is given without its conserved first and last residue. Fields, in order: V gene, CDR3 protein.

TRBV29-1	SVEGQRDGYT
TRBV27	ASSGGPSGRDQPQH
TRBV30	ARSGQGYNEQF
TRBV19	ASSTSRQGGGYEQY
TRBV7-3	ASSFSSPGLYEQY
TRBV19	ASSISAGDTDTQY
TRBV19	ASSTGDNYGYT
TRBV27	ASNPSGRGGEQF
TRBV7-9	ASTRQGTRLDEKLF
TRBV5-1	ASTLAGSNEQF
TRBV5-6	ASSLKTLTGKKTQY
TRBV5-1	ASSLAMEVYGYT
TRBV29-1	SAGSPYEQY
TRBV6-6	ASSYSGGGETQY
TRBV9	ASSVVGGSSYNEQF
TRBV6-5	ASRAGTNYNEQF